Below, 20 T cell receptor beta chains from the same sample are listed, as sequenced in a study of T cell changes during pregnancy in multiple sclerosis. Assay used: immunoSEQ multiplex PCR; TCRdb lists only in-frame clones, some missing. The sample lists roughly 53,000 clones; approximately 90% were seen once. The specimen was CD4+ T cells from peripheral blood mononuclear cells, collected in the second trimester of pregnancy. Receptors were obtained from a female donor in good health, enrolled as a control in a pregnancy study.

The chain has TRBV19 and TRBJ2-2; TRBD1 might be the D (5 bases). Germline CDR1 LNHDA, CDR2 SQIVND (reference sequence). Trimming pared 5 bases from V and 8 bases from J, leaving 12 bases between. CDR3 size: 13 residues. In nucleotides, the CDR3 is TGTGCCAGTAGTGTCAGGGATGTGGGGGAGCTGTTTTTT. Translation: CASSVRDVGELFF.

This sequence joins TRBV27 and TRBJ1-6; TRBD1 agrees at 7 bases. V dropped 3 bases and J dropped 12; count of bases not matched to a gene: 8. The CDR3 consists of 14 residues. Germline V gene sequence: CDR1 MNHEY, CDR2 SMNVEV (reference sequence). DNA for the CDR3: TGTGCCAGCAGTTTCAAGGGGGCAGGGGAACCCCTCCACTTT. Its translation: CASSFKGAGEPLHF.

DNA of the CDR3: TGTGCCAGCAGTGACGGGACAGGGGGCACCACCGGGGAGCTGTTTTTT. Amino acid sequence: CASSDGTGGTTGELFF. The J gene is TRBJ2-2, the V gene TRBV5-6, with 12 positions matching TRBD1. The V gene end was trimmed by 5 bases and the J gene end by 4 bases; junction bases not matched to a gene: 6. CDR3 size: 16 residues. Per the germline V gene, CDR1 is SGHDT and CDR2 is YYEEEE. The full variable domain, with the rest looked up from reference TRBV5-6 and TRBJ2-2, is DAGVTQSPTHLIKTRGQQVTLRCSPKSGHDTVSWYQQALGQGPQFIFQYYEEEERQRGNFPDRFSGHQFPNYSSELNVNALLLGDSALYLCASSDGTGGTTGELFFGEGSRLTVL.

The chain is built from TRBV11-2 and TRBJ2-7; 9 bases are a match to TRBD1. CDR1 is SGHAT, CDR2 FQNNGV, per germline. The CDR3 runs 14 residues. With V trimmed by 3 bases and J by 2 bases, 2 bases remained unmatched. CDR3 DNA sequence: TGTGCCAGCAGCTTGGGGACAGGGACCTACGAGCAGTACTTC. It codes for CASSLGTGTYEQYF. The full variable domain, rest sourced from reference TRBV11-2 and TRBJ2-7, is EAGVAQSPRYKIIEKRQSVAFWCNPISGHATLYWYQQILGQGPKLLIQFQNNGVVDDSQLPKDRFSAERLKGVDSTLKIQPAKLEDSAVYLCASSLGTGTYEQYFGPGTRLTVT.

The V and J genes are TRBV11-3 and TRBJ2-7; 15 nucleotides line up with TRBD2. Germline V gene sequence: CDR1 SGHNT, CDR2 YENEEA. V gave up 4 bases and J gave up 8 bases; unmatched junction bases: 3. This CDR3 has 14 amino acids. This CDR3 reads CASSSGLAGGQQYF. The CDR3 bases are TGTGCCAGCAGCTCTGGACTAGCGGGGGGGCAGCAGTACTTC.

This CDR3 reads CASSRSPPGETQYF. CDR3 coding DNA: TGTGCCAGCAGCAGATCCCCGCCGGGGGAGACCCAGTACTTC. This chain joins TRBV21-1 and TRBJ2-5; whether TRBD2, the table's D call, matches the DNA was not checked. TRBV21-1 has pseudogene status. The CDR3 has 14 residues.

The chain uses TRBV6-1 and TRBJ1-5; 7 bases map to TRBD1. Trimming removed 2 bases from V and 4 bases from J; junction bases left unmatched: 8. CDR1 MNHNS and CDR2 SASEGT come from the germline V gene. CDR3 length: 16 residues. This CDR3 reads CASSESRQGRNQPQHF. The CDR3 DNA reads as TGTGCCAGCAGTGAAAGTAGACAGGGTAGGAATCAGCCCCAGCATTTT.

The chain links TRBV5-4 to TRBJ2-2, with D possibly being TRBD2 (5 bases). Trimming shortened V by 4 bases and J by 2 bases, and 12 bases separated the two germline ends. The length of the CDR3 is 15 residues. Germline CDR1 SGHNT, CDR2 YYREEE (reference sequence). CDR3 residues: CASSTPGYNTGELFF. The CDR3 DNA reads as TGTGCCAGCAGCACCCCGGGGTACAACACCGGGGAGCTGTTTTTT.

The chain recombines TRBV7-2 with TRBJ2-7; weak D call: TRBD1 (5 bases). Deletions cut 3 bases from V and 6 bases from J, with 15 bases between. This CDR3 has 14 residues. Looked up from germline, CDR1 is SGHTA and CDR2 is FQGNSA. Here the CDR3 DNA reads TGTGCCAGCAGCTTCCAGGGTGAGATGAGCGAGCAGTACTTC. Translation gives CASSFQGEMSEQYF.

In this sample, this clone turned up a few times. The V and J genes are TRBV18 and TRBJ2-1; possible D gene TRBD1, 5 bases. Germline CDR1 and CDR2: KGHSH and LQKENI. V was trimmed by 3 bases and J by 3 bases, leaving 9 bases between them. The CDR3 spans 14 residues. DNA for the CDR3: TGTGCCAGCTCACCCTGGACACGCTACAATGAGCAGTTCTTC. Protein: CASSPWTRYNEQFF.

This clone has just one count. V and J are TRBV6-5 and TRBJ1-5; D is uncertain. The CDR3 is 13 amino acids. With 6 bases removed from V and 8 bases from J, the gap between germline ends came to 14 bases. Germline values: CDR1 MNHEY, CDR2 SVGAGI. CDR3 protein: CASRPSPAEPQHF. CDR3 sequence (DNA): TGTGCCAGCAGACCGAGTCCAGCGGAGCCCCAGCATTTT.

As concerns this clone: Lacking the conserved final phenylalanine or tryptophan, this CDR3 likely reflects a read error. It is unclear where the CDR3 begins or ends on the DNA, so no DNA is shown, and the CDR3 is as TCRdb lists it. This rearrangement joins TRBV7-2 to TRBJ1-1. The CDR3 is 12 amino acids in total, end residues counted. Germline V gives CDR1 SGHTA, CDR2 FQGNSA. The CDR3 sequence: CASRPAGGAPTL.

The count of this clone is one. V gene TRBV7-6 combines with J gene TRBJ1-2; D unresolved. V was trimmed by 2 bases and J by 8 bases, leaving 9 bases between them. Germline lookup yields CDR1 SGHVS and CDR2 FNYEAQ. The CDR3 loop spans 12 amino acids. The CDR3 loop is CASSLIMGGYTF. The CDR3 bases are TGTGCCAGCAGCTTAATCATGGGCGGCTACACCTTC. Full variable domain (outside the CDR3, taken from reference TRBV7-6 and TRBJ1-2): GAGVSQSPRYKVTKRGQDVALRCDPISGHVSLYWYRQALGQGPEFLTYFNYEAQQDKSGLPNDRFSAERPEGSISTLTIQRTEQRDSAMYRCASSLIMGGYTFGSGTRLTVV.

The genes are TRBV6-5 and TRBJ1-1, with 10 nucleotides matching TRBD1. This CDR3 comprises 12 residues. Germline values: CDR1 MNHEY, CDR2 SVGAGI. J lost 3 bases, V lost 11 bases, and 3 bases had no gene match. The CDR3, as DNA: TGTGCCGTTGGACAGGGGGACACTGAAGCTTTCTTT. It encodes CAVGQGDTEAFF.

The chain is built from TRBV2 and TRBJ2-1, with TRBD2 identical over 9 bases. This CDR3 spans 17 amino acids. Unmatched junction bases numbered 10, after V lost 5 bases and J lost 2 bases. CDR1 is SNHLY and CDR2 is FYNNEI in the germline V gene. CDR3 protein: CASSRAGGFVTYNEQFF. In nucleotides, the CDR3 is TGTGCCAGCAGTAGGGCGGGGGGGTTTGTCACCTACAATGAGCAGTTCTTC.

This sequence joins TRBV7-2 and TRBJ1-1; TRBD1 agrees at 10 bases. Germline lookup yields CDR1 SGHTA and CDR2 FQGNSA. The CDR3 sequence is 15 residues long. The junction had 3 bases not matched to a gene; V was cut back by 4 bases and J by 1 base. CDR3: CASSSGTGENTEAFF. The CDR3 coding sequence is TGTGCCAGCAGCTCCGGGACAGGGGAGAACACTGAAGCTTTCTTT.

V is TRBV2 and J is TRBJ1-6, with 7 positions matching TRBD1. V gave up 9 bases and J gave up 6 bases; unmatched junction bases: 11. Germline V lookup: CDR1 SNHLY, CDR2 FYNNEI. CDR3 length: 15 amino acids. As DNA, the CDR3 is TGTGCCAGTATAGGGGACAGCGCCTTTAATTCACCCCTCCACTTT. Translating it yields CASIGDSAFNSPLHF.

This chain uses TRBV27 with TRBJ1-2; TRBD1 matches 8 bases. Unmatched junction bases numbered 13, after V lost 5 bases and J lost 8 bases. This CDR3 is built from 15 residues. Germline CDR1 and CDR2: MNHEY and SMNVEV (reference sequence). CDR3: CASSPSPGTGGGYTF. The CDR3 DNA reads TGTGCCAGCAGTCCTTCGCCTGGGACAGGTGGGGGCTACACCTTC.

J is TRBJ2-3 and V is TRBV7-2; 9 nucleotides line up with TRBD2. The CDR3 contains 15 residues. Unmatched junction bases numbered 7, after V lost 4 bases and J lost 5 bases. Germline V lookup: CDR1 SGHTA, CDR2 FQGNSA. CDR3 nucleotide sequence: TGTGCCAGCAGCTCACCCGGGACTAGCCGAGATACGCAGTATTTT. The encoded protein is CASSSPGTSRDTQYF.

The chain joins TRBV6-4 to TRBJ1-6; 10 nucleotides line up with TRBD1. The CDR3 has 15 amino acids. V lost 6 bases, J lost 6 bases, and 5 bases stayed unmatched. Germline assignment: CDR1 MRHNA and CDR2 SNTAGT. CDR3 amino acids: CASRAGQGTNSPLHF. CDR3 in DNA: TGTGCCAGCAGGGCGGGACAGGGGACTAATTCACCCCTCCACTTT.